One TCR beta chain is described in this entry. Produced via immunoSEQ multiplex PCR; TCRdb's table is partial and in-frame only. This table has about 160,000 clones, more than 75% appearing once. This sample is part of a study of blood T cell repertoires in COVID-19. In the study overall: Spain, Italy and the United States supplied samples that represented acute and convalescent COVID-19.

The CDR3 covers 16 residues. CDR1 and CDR2 from the germline V gene are ENHRY and SYGVKD. Trimming left V 2 bases short and J 1 base short, with 14 bases between. Participants were aged about 18 to 89 years from approximately 23 US areas. Donors were grouped by their self-reported clinical history. The clonotype comes from a woman in her fifties or sixties who had recovered from COVID-19. Sequenced sample: PBMCs or T cells enriched from blood (not recorded which). The chain has TRBV10-3 and TRBJ1-1; D not resolved. The CDR3 DNA follows: TGTGCCATCAGTGAGCCCGGAGTTAGAACGAACACTGAAGCTTTCTTT. Its protein is CAISEPGVRTNTEAFF.